These 6 T cell receptor beta chains originate from one sample sequenced in a study of blood T cell repertoires in COVID-19. Generated by immunoSEQ multiplex PCR, the TCRdb table keeps only in-frame clones and is missing some. Among over 90,000 clones listed, 60% to 80% were seen once. The sequencing input was peripheral blood. Every receptor here comes from a man aged 60-69 years with active or convalescent COVID-19.

V and J are TRBV15 and TRBJ2-5, with D unresolved. Trimming shortened V by 0 bases and J by 1 base, and 6 bases separated the two germline ends. The CDR3 extends over 14 amino acids. Germline CDR1 and CDR2: LNHNV and YYDKDF (reference sequence). The CDR3 protein is CATSREAFQETQYF. CDR3 nucleotides: TGTGCCACCAGCAGAGAGGCCTTCCAAGAGACCCAGTACTTC.

The chain combines TRBV9 with TRBJ2-6, with a tentative D call TRBD2 (5 bases). The V end lost 0 bases, the J end lost 2 bases, and 12 bases lay between the germline ends. The CDR3 has 17 residues. Germline CDR1 SGDLS, CDR2 YYNGEE. For the CDR3, the DNA is TGTGCCAGCAGCGTAGCCGGAGGTTCTCCTGGGGCCAACGTCCTGACTTTC. Its translation: CASSVAGGSPGANVLTF.

This clone appeared once. The chain combines TRBV7-9 with TRBJ2-3; possibly TRBD1 for D (5 bases). V gave up 1 base and J gave up 1 base, with 12 bases separating them. The CDR3 runs to 16 residues. CDR1 is SEHNR and CDR2 is FQNEAQ in the germline V gene (reference sequence). The CDR3 sequence is CASSLGGSTGTDTQYF. CDR3 sequence (DNA): TGTGCCAGCAGCTTAGGCGGATCGACAGGCACAGATACGCAGTATTTT.

There are a few counts of this clone. V gene TRBV9 combines with J gene TRBJ1-6, with TRBD1 as a possible D gene (6 bases). This CDR3 spans 13 amino acids. Between the trimmed V and J ends, which lost 2 bases and 8 bases, there was a span of 8 bases. Per germline, CDR1 SGDLS and CDR2 YYNGEE. The CDR3 DNA reads TGTGCCAGCAGCGTGGGGGCCGATTCACCCCTCCACTTT. Translated: CASSVGADSPLHF.

The V and J genes are TRBV6-5 and TRBJ2-7, with D perhaps matching TRBD2 (6 bases). Trimming left V 7 bases short and J 6 bases short, with 13 bases between. Per germline, CDR1 MNHEY and CDR2 SVGAGI. The CDR3 is 12 residues long. CDR3 loop: CASKGLGGEQYF. CDR3 coding DNA: TGTGCCAGCAAGGGCTTGGGAGGCGAGCAGTACTTC.

The genes are TRBV9 and TRBJ2-1; TRBD2 aligns across 12 bases. Unmatched junction bases numbered 11, after V lost 4 bases and J lost 6 bases. Germline CDR1 and CDR2: SGDLS and YYNGEE. This CDR3 contains 17 residues. The CDR3 DNA sequence: TGTGCCAGCAGCCTCTCCGCTAGCGGGAGGGAAGGCAATGAGCAGTTCTTC. It translates to CASSLSASGREGNEQFF.